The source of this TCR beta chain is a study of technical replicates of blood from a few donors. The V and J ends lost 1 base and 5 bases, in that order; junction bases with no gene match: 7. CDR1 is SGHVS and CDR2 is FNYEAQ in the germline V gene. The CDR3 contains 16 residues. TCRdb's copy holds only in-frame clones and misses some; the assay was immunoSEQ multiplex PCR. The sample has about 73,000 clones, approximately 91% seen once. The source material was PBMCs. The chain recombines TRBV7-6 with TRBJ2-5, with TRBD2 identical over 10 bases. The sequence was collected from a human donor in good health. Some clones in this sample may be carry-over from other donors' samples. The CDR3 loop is CASSLGQRGGRETQYF. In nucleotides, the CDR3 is TGTGCCAGCAGCTTAGGCCAGCGGGGGGGCAGGGAGACCCAGTACTTC.